This TCR beta chain was recovered during a study of spatial heterogeneity in lung cancer (dated by TCRdb to about 2019). For the wider study: Beta-chain transcripts were consistently detected in greater numbers than alpha-chain transcripts, which likely reflected higher beta-chain transcript abundance. At surgery, both alpha and beta chains were TCR-sequenced in approximately 210 tumor regions, 64 matched nontumor lung samples and a few dozen PBMC samples. In non-small cell lung cancer, the study quantitatively compared TCR alpha and beta repertoires across several tumor regions, matched nontumor lung, and blood. In the raw uncorrected reads, each unique combination of TCR and UMI appeared more than ten times on average. Nonsynonymous mutation counts, determined by whole-exome sequencing of tumor tissue, were related to features of the TCR repertoire. Overall study outcomes, separate from this receptor: Confirming at a functional level the hypothesis that regional TCRs recognize regional mutations was considered to require additional single-cell paired TCR alpha and beta sequencing. Ubiquitous expanded tumor TCRs were found in blood more often at tumor resection than at routine follow-up.

Libraries were constructed by 5' RACE. Sequencing was performed on a NextSeq 500. To allow correction of PCR and sequencing errors, the TCR library protocol tagged every TCR cDNA molecule with a unique molecular identifier. From the authors' description of their analysis: TCR identification, UMI-based error correction and CDR3 extraction were all carried out with Decombinator tools. TCRs above a frequency of 2 per 1,000, corresponding to the top 1% of the tumor frequency distribution, were defined as expanded. Each repertoire was subsampled 100 times to 5,000 TCRs, after which Renyi diversity was computed with the R vegan package. CDR3 similarity networks were built from amino acid triplet string-kernel similarity, connecting CDR3s with pairwise similarity above 0.82. The raw public reads went through TCRdb reprocessing: fastp at Q25, MiXCR clone calling, in-frame beta chains kept. CDR3 protein sequences are deduplicated, and each keeps its most common genes and DNA. TCRdb, not the authors, supplied the V and J calls. This sample holds about 12,000 distinct CDR3 sequences; roughly 15% were observed only once. The leading ten clones occupy approximately 35% of the sample.

The CDR3 runs 13 residues from the cysteine to the phenylalanine. The DNA shown is the 39-base CDR3, in frame from base 1. For CDR1 and CDR2, the germline V gene lists MDHEN and SYDVKM. V loses 1 base of germline sequence and J loses 4 bases, and the interval between the two ends is 5 bases. According to the study, the label for this sample's time point signals: sample taken at primary tumor resection. Whole RNA extracted from tumor and nontumor lung tissue, or from cryopreserved PBMC samples, was used for TCR sequencing without cell sorting. Samples were obtained from approximately 77 patients with early-stage, untreated non-small cell lung cancer from the lung TRACERx cohort. Only patients for whom sufficient RNA was available from at least two tumor regions were selected for TCR sequencing. This clonotype has just a few counts. What this receptor recognizes is not known. No base-level quality is on record; no much larger clone is a single base apart.

The sequence is built from TRBV28 and TRBJ1-3; the D segment cannot be called with confidence. The origin of this receptor is a male donor with early-stage non-small cell lung cancer. The sequencing used PBMCs, collected at surgery. The nucleotide sequence is TGTGCCAGCAGTTTATATTGGGGAAACACCATATATTTT. Its amino acids are CASSLYWGNTIYF.